This passage covers 7 T cell receptor beta chains from one sample sequenced in a study of CD8 T cells in Susac syndrome. With random hexamers, reverse transcription was performed on roughly 0.5 to 1 ug of RNA. One entry per CDR3 protein, called by TCRdb with MiXCR from the immunoSEQ multiplex PCR reads. The profile covers 55,000 to 70,000 distinct CDR3 sequences, with more than 85% appearing a single time and 0.24% taken by the ten largest. The sequenced sample consisted of CD8+ T cells from PBMCs. These receptor sequences come from a human donor in good health.

This clonotype was detected only a few times. The V call is TRBV5-6, the J call TRBJ1-3, with D unresolved. The length of the CDR3 is 13 residues. V lost 5 bases and J 0 bases, leaving 6 bases between the germline ends. Germline V gene sequence: CDR1 SGHDT, CDR2 YYEEEE. CDR3 coding DNA: TGTGCCAGCAGTCTTGACTCTGGAAACACCATATATTTT. This encodes CASSLDSGNTIYF.

This chain joins TRBV19 and TRBJ1-1; D not resolved. The V and J ends lost 6 bases and 5 bases respectively, with 10 bases between them. From germline, CDR1 is LNHDA and CDR2 SQIVND (reference sequence). The CDR3 totals 12 residues. CDR3 sequence: CASRSWETEAFF. In nucleotides, the CDR3 is TGTGCCAGTAGGTCTTGGGAGACTGAAGCTTTCTTT.

The chain joins TRBV24-1 to TRBJ2-3; D is possibly TRBD1 or TRBD2 (5 bases each). Germline V gives CDR1 KGHDR, CDR2 SFDVKD. V shed 4 bases and J shed 5 bases, with 12 bases lying between them. The CDR3 spans 14 residues. The CDR3 sequence: CATSEGPRGDTQYF. The CDR3 DNA sequence: TGTGCCACCAGTGAGGGACCGAGGGGAGATACGCAGTATTTT.

V is TRBV28 and J is TRBJ2-6; TRBD1 might be the D (6 bases). This CDR3 is 17 amino acids long. V was cut by 6 bases and J by 2 bases, with 17 bases left in between. In germline, CDR1 is MDHEN, CDR2 SYDVKM. In DNA, the CDR3 is TGTGCCAGCAGCCTCGAGACAGGATTCACTGGGGCCAACGTCCTGACTTTC. This encodes CASSLETGFTGANVLTF.

This chain connects TRBV10-3 to TRBJ1-2, with D perhaps TRBD1 (5 bases). V was trimmed by 3 bases and J by 8 bases, leaving 10 bases between them. The CDR3 sequence is 12 residues long. The germline CDR1 and CDR2 sequences are ENHRY and SYGVKD. The CDR3 coding sequence is TGTGCCATCAGTGACGCAGGGACGGGCTACACCTTC. Its protein is CAISDAGTGYTF.

The V and J genes are TRBV29-1 and TRBJ2-1, with D possibly TRBD2 on 5 matching bases. The CDR3 contains 15 residues. CDR1 SQVTM and CDR2 ANQGSEA come from the germline V gene. The V end lost 8 bases, the J end lost 12 bases, and 29 bases lay between the germline ends. CDR3 nucleotide sequence: TGCAGCCCCTACCGGGCGGGCCCCTCGAAATTTTGGCAGTTCTTC. It is translated as CSPYRAGPSKFWQFF.

The V call is TRBV4-3, the J call TRBJ1-2, with a tentative D call TRBD1 (5 bases). CDR1 is LGHNA and CDR2 is YSLEER in the germline V gene. Trimming removed 0 bases from V and 2 bases from J, with 10 bases in between. The CDR3 length is 15 residues. CDR3 sequence (DNA): TGCGCCAGCAGCCAAGACGTTCGGGGGAACTATGGCTACACCTTC. It is translated as CASSQDVRGNYGYTF.